Presented here are 19 T cell receptor beta chains from one specimen sequenced in a study of shared clonotypes between healthy human individuals. Sequenced by immunoSEQ multiplex PCR; TCRdb stores in-frame clones only, minus some. The sample yields approximately 2.5 million clones, around nine tenths seen once. Sequences were obtained from naive CD4+ T cells sorted from blood. Subset here: CD45RA+ positively selected. The receptors come from a man aged 18 to 30 in good health.

The rearrangement links TRBV10-1 to TRBJ2-2, with unresolved D. CDR1 is WNHNN, CDR2 SYGVQD, per germline (reference sequence). The V gene lost 4 bases and the J gene lost 6 bases, with 12 bases spanning the gap. The CDR3 is 14 residues long. CDR3 nucleotides: TGCGCCAGCAGTGCCCCACTTGACCCCGGGGAGCTGTTTTTT. Protein: CASSAPLDPGELFF.

The chain couples TRBV12-5 to TRBJ1-1; TRBD1 might be the D (6 bases). Trimming took 0 bases from V and 4 from J, leaving 18 bases between them. There are 17 residues in the CDR3. CDR1 and CDR2 from the germline V gene are LGHNT and FRNRAP. The CDR3 nucleotides read TGTGCTAGTGGTTTGGTACGAGGGGGGGAAGTAGGCACTGAAGCTTTCTTT. Translation gives CASGLVRGGEVGTEAFF.

J is TRBJ1-4 and V is TRBV14, with a tentative D call TRBD1 (5 bases). This CDR3 is 18 amino acids long. Germline V lookup: CDR1 SGHDN, CDR2 FVKESK. V gave up 4 bases and J gave up 0 bases, with 18 bases separating them. Here the CDR3 DNA reads TGTGCCAGCAGCCGCCTGGGGGGTAAAGGGGCAACTAATGAAAAACTGTTTTTT. Translated: CASSRLGGKGATNEKLFF.

CDR3 in DNA: TGTGCCATCAGTGAGAGAGGCGGGGAGATAGTCAACGAGCAGTACTTC. Encoded protein: CAISERGGEIVNEQYF. The chain combines TRBV10-3 with TRBJ2-5; the D gene is possibly TRBD2 (6 bases). TRBJ2-7 matches the DNA end more closely, so the J call is doubtful. The CDR3 totals 16 residues. Germline CDR1 reads ENHRY; CDR2 reads SYGVKD.

CDR3: CAWAVGSYIYGYTF. The CDR3 DNA sequence: TGTGCCTGGGCTGTCGGCAGTTACATCTATGGCTACACCTTC. The V call is TRBV30, the J call TRBJ1-2, with unresolved D. V dropped 5 bases and J dropped 4 bases, with 17 bases sitting between them. The CDR3 has 14 amino acids. Looked up from germline, CDR1 is GTSNPN and CDR2 is SVGIG (reference sequence).

The rearrangement joins TRBV19 to TRBJ1-6; no clear D gene. The CDR3 is 15 residues long. V was pared by 9 bases and J by 7 bases, with 19 bases between. CDR1 and CDR2 (germline): LNHDA, SQIVND (reference sequence). The CDR3 here is CASNNLRGLNSPLHF. The CDR3 coding sequence is TGTGCCAGCAACAACCTAAGAGGGCTCAATTCACCCCTCCACTTT.

The CDR3 loop reads CASRPGRTEKLFF. CDR3 bases: TGTGCCAGCAGGCCGGGGCGAACGGAAAAACTGTTTTTT. V gene TRBV6-6 combines with J gene TRBJ1-4, with D possibly being TRBD1 (5 bases). From germline, CDR1 is MNHNY and CDR2 SVGAGI (reference sequence). The V gene lost 6 bases and the J gene lost 8 bases, with 13 bases spanning the gap. CDR3 length equals 13 residues.

The chain joins TRBV4-1 to TRBJ1-3; no definite D call. The CDR3 extends over 14 amino acids. V lost 4 bases to trimming and J lost 4 bases, with 11 bases between them. The germline V gene encodes CDR1 MGHRA and CDR2 YSYEKL. The CDR3 DNA sequence: TGCGCCAGCAGCCGCGGACCCAGAGGAAACACCATATATTTT. Amino acids: CASSRGPRGNTIYF.

The chain carries TRBV5-8 and TRBJ2-4; D call uncertain. Germline CDR1 is SGHTS and CDR2 is YDEGEE. The CDR3 length is 13 residues. Trimming took 2 bases from V and 14 from J, leaving 17 bases between them. For the CDR3, the DNA is TGTGCCAGCAGCTTCAATCTAGGGCCGATTGAGTACTTC. Amino acid sequence: CASSFNLGPIEYF.

This clone has just one count. The chain recombines TRBV7-2 with TRBJ1-2, with TRBD1 matching 11 bases. The CDR3 covers 16 residues. Germline CDR1 reads SGHTA; CDR2 reads FQGNSA. V was clipped by 5 bases and J by 7 bases; unmatched bases: 12. In DNA form, the CDR3 reads TGTGCCAGCAGCCGTTACAACGGGGGACAGGGGGGTGGCTACACCTTC. Its translation is CASSRYNGGQGGGYTF.

The CDR3 here is CASSTWTASYEQYF. CDR3 DNA: TGTGCCAGTAGTACTTGGACTGCTTCCTACGAGCAGTACTTC. The gene calls are TRBV19 and TRBJ2-7; TRBD2 is a possible D gene (5 bases). Germline values: CDR1 LNHDA, CDR2 SQIVND (reference sequence). The V end lost 4 bases, the J end lost 1 base, and 11 bases lay between the germline ends. This CDR3 is built from 14 residues.

This clone came up once. The rearrangement joins TRBV7-9 to TRBJ1-1; perhaps TRBD1 as D (6 bases). The CDR3 contains 14 residues. The germline CDR1 and CDR2 sequences are SEHNR and FQNEAQ (reference sequence). V lost 5 bases and J 0 bases, leaving 10 bases between the germline ends. CDR3 amino acids: CASSVDSMNTEAFF. The CDR3 DNA is TGTGCCAGCAGCGTGGACAGCATGAACACTGAAGCTTTCTTT. Combining the CDR3 with reference TRBV7-9 and TRBJ1-1 gives the whole variable domain DTGVSQNPRHKITKRGQNVTFRCDPISEHNRLYWYRQTLGQGPEFLTYFQNEAQLEKSRLLSDRFSAERPKGSFSTLEIQRTEQGDSAMYLCASSVDSMNTEAFFGQGTRLTVV.

This clone was counted once. The chain is built from TRBV28 and TRBJ2-2; 11 bases fit TRBD1. V shed 6 bases, J shed 4 bases, and the junction held 7 bases outside the gene matches. CDR3 length equals 16 residues. Germline V gives CDR1 MDHEN, CDR2 SYDVKM. CDR3 nucleotide sequence: TGTGCCAGCAGGCGTCGGACAGGGGGCTCCACCGGGGAGCTGTTTTTT. It codes for CASRRRTGGSTGELFF.

This clone was seen once. The rearrangement joins TRBV11-3 to TRBJ2-2; 9 bases fit TRBD1. J was trimmed by 7 bases and V by 5 bases; bases with no gene match: 11. The CDR3 length is 16 residues. Germline CDR1 SGHNT, CDR2 YENEEA. CDR3 in amino acids: CASSTGPGQGFGELFF. The CDR3 DNA reads TGTGCCAGCAGCACCGGACCGGGACAGGGCTTCGGGGAGCTGTTTTTT.

The chain is built from TRBV21-1 and TRBJ2-7; the DNA was not used to check the table's D call, TRBD1. TRBV21-1 is tagged as a pseudogene. The CDR3 totals 12 residues. The CDR3 sequence is CASYNRDAEQYF. As DNA, the CDR3 is TGTGCCAGCTATAACAGGGATGCCGAGCAGTACTTC.

V gene TRBV30 combines with J gene TRBJ2-7; D may be TRBD2 (6 bases). V was trimmed by 3 bases and J by 2 bases, leaving 20 bases between them. Germline assignment: CDR1 GTSNPN and CDR2 SVGIG (reference sequence). The CDR3 contains 16 residues. Here the CDR3 DNA reads TGTGCCTGGAGCCCCCCAGGAGGGTCCAGTCCCTACGAGCAGTACTTC. It specifies CAWSPPGGSSPYEQYF.

For this clone: Other DNA sequences in this specimen translate into the identical CDR3. This chain links TRBV18 with TRBJ1-2; the D gene is possibly TRBD1 (6 bases). This CDR3 has 13 residues. V lost 6 bases, J lost 5 bases, and 13 bases lay in between. Germline assignment: CDR1 KGHSH and CDR2 LQKENI. The CDR3 region is CASSPGTTYGYTF. As DNA, the CDR3 is TGTGCCAGCTCGCCCGGGACAACGTATGGCTACACCTTC.

DNA of the CDR3: TGTGCCAGCTCACCTTTGGGGGCGGGGGTCGAGCAGTACTTC. Protein product: CASSPLGAGVEQYF. The V and J genes are TRBV18 and TRBJ2-7; possibly TRBD2 for D (7 bases). Per germline, CDR1 KGHSH and CDR2 LQKENI. Trimming shortened V by 3 bases and J by 6 bases, and 15 bases separated the two germline ends. The CDR3 totals 14 residues. Full variable domain (rest looked up from reference TRBV18 and TRBJ2-7): NAGVMQNPRHLVRRRGQEARLRCSPMKGHSHVYWYRQLPEEGLKFMVYLQKENIIDESGMPKERFSAEFPKEGPSILRIQQVVRGDSAAYFCASSPLGAGVEQYFGPGTRLTVT.

The V call is TRBV11-2, the J call TRBJ2-5, with D possibly being TRBD2 (5 bases). Germline CDR1 and CDR2: SGHAT and FQNNGV. Trimming took off 1 base at V and 2 bases at J, with 14 bases between the two ends. This CDR3 is 16 amino acids long. The CDR3 protein is CASSLGSREFQETQYF. CDR3 nucleotide sequence: TGTGCCAGCAGCTTAGGGTCGAGGGAGTTTCAAGAGACCCAGTACTTC.